This T cell receptor beta chain derives from a study of T cell repertoires in cytomegalovirus infection (dated by TCRdb to between 2017 and 2020). Regarding the complete study: Because public TCR beta signatures pointed to carriage of CMV infection together with the matching HLA type, the HLA type of each donor mattered for the analysis. What the authors observed across the whole study: In the ex vivo response, HLA-C-restricted CMV-specific TCR beta clonotypes were dominant, and in two of eight donors the single most frequent clonotype came from this HLA-C-restricted group. Carriers of CMV infection plus the relevant HLA type were discriminated by the cumulative frequency of public TCR beta family members in the study cohort and in an independent roughly 370-donor cohort.

Instrument used: Illumina HiSeq 1500. TCRdb reanalyzed the raw reads on its own, using fastp at Q25 for trimming and MiXCR for clone calling, and kept in-frame beta chains. Every entry covers one CDR3 protein and lists the most common genes and DNA from its rows. This sample holds roughly 280,000 distinct CDR3 sequences; approximately 8.3% were observed only once. Around 15% of the sample comes from the top ten. Inclusive of the bounding cysteine and phenylalanine, the CDR3 is 17 residues long. The entry retains the CDR3 DNA only, 51 bases that are in frame from base 1. The germline V gene yields SGHTA for CDR1 and FQGNSA for CDR2. V is pared back by 0 bases and J by 7 bases, with 16 bases lying between the germline termini. The sample holds many counts of this clonotype. Its antigen is still unknown. Base qualities were left out, and no much larger clone turns up one base away.

This TCR was sampled from a human donor in good health (CMV status not recorded). Some clones in this sample may be carry-over from other donors' samples. Sequencing used PBMCs. The chain is made from TRBV7-2 and TRBJ1-6; no D gene call is confident. CDR3 protein: CASSLALGWGRNSPLHF. The nucleotide sequence is given as TGTGCCAGCAGCTTAGCGCTGGGGTGGGGTCGCAATTCACCCCTCCACTTT.